What follows are 7 T cell receptor beta chains derived from one specimen sequenced in a study of beta chain features in type 1 diabetes. The antigens for these receptors are not known. TCRB transcripts that were expressed got sequenced, as all of the isolated RNA had been reverse transcribed. This table comes from immunoSEQ multiplex PCR, and its TCRdb copy is limited to in-frame clones, with some not included. The sample comprises a few hundred thousand clones, approximately 15% of which are singletons, and about 0.014% rests with the top ten. Study-level points and caveats: A moderate, significant TCRB CDR3 shortening appeared in type 1 diabetes across four CD4+ subsets.

The sequencing input was naive CD4+ T cells from blood. The receptors stem from a man between 18 and 35 years old with type 1 diabetes.

The CDR3 here is CASSLEAGRTDTQYF. CDR3 DNA sequence: TGTGCCAGCAGCTTGGAGGCAGGGCGAACAGATACGCAGTATTTT. This sequence joins TRBV5-4 and TRBJ2-3; D is possibly TRBD1 (5 bases). The CDR3 is made up of 15 amino acids. Trimming took 0 bases from V and 3 from J, leaving 11 bases between them. CDR1 SGHNT and CDR2 YYREEE come from the germline V gene (reference sequence). Supplemented by reference TRBV5-4 and TRBJ2-3, the full variable domain reads ETGVTQSPTHLIKTRGQQVTLRCSSQSGHNTVSWYQQALGQGPQFIFQYYREEENGRGNFPPRFSGLQFPNYSSELNVNALELDDSALYLCASSLEAGRTDTQYFGPGTRLTVL.

This clone was counted between two and nine times. V gene TRBV27 combines with J gene TRBJ2-7; possible D gene TRBD1, 7 bases. The CDR3 runs 14 residues. Trimming cost V 6 bases and J 4 bases, with 16 bases left between them. CDR1 and CDR2 from the germline V gene are MNHEY and SMNVEV (reference sequence). CDR3: CASRPRRGQYEQYF. The CDR3 bases are TGTGCCAGCAGGCCTCGGAGGGGGCAGTACGAGCAGTACTTC.

V gene TRBV5-6 combines with J gene TRBJ2-5; 8 bases fit TRBD2. This CDR3 contains 18 residues. Germline V CDR1 and CDR2: SGHDT, YYEEEE. V was pared by 1 base and J by 5 bases, with 16 bases of the junction left unmatched. The CDR3 loop is CASSLWIAGIRSLETQYF. Written as DNA, the CDR3 is TGTGCCAGCAGCTTGTGGATAGCGGGGATTCGTTCATTGGAGACCCAGTACTTC.

This clone was seen more than once but under ten times. The rearrangement uses TRBV11-2 and TRBJ2-4, with no clear D. Trimming cost V 5 bases and J 1 base, with 9 bases left between them. Germline CDR1 reads SGHAT; CDR2 reads FQNNGV. The CDR3 consists of 14 residues. In DNA, the CDR3 is TGTGCCAGCAGCGTCACATTGGCCAAAAACATTCAGTACTTC. It yields the protein CASSVTLAKNIQYF.

The V gene is TRBV25-1, the J gene TRBJ2-5, with 7 bases fitting TRBD1. Germline CDR1 and CDR2: MGHDK and SYGVNS. Germline trimming cut 3 bases from V and 8 bases from J; bases unmatched to any gene: 3. CDR3 length: 12 residues. In DNA form, the CDR3 reads TGTGCCAGCAGTGATGGACAGGAAACCCAGTACTTC. Encoded protein: CASSDGQETQYF.

This clone was counted between two and nine times. The chain couples TRBV7-9 to TRBJ2-2; 9 bases line up with TRBD2. CDR3 size: 18 residues. V shed 4 bases, J shed 4 bases, and the junction held 13 bases outside the gene matches. Germline V gives CDR1 SEHNR, CDR2 FQNEAQ (reference sequence). CDR3 coding DNA: TGTGCCAGCAGCTCTGCCCTCTCCTTAGCGGGGGCCACCGGGGAGCTGTTTTTT. Its translation is CASSSALSLAGATGELFF.

The rearrangement uses TRBV19 and TRBJ2-3, with no clear D. Trimming pared 8 bases from V and 0 bases from J, leaving 9 bases between. This CDR3 region has 13 residues. Per the germline V gene, CDR1 is LNHDA and CDR2 is SQIVND (reference sequence). CDR3 nucleotide sequence: TGTGCCAGTGCTGGCCGAAGCACAGATACGCAGTATTTT. Translation: CASAGRSTDTQYF.